The rows below give T cell receptor beta chains drawn from one sample of a study of cytomegalovirus exposure and HLA in healthy donors. Generated by immunoSEQ multiplex PCR, the TCRdb table keeps only in-frame clones and is missing some. The sample includes roughly 78,000 clones, about 60% of them seen just once. The sequenced material came from PBMCs. These receptors were obtained from a young man in good health and CMV-seropositive. Both conserved end residues are part of each CDR3. Each record gives: clone size, V gene, D gene, J gene, CDR3 DNA, CDR3 protein. A D gene is named only where the DNA matches it firmly. Clone size is given for some rows only: seen once, a few or many times, or a class if the clone is expanded.

.	TRBV29-1	TRBD2	TRBJ2-5	TGCAGCGTTGAAGTGGGACTAGGAGAGACCCAGTACTTC	CSVEVGLGETQYF
few	TRBV19	.	TRBJ2-5	TGTGCCAGTAGTATTGGCGGGACCAACCAAGAGACCCAGTACTTC	CASSIGGTNQETQYF
few	TRBV7-2	TRBD2	TRBJ2-1	TGTGCCAGCAGCTTAGCGCCACTAGCGGGCCCGGGGTTCTTC	CASSLAPLAGPGFF
.	TRBV6-5	TRBD1	TRBJ2-3	TGTGCCAGCAGGAGGGGGCATTCGCAGTATTTT	CASRRGHSQYF
few	TRBV11-2	TRBD1	TRBJ2-6	TGTGCCAGCAGCAGAAAGACAGGGCCTGGGGCCAACGTCCTGACTTTC	CASSRKTGPGANVLTF
.	TRBV19	TRBD1	TRBJ2-2	TGTGCCAGTACTAGGACAGGGATCACCGGGGAGCTGTTTTTT	CASTRTGITGELFF
.	TRBV5-1	.	TRBJ2-5	TGCGCCAGCAGCTTGTTCGCGGGTGAGACCCAGTACTTC	CASSLFAGETQYF
.	TRBV5-4	TRBD1	TRBJ1-1	TGTGCCAGCAGCGTAGGCGACAGGGTGGGGAGAACTGAAGCTTTCTTT	CASSVGDRVGRTEAFF
.	TRBV29-1	.	TRBJ2-2	TGCAGCGTTGTGGGAGCGTATAGGGCCGGGGAGCTGTTTTTT	CSVVGAYRAGELFF
few	TRBV28	.	TRBJ1-5	TGTGCCAGCAGGAAGACAGGATCTAAAAATCAGCCCCAGCATTTT	CASRKTGSKNQPQHF
.	TRBV2	.	TRBJ1-6	TGTGCCAGCCTCAGAAGCTCCTATAATTCACCCCTCCACTTT	CASLRSSYNSPLHF
once	TRBV29-1	.	TRBJ2-7	TGCAGCGTTGAAGATCAGAACAGACCCTACGAGCAGTACTTC	CSVEDQNRPYEQYF
.	TRBV25-1	.	TRBJ2-7	TGTGCCAGCAGTGTCCCAGGGGCTGGGAACGAGCAGTACTTC	CASSVPGAGNEQYF
few	TRBV19	TRBD1	TRBJ2-5	TGTGCCAGTAGTACCCTCCCGACAGGGGGCAAAGAGACCCAGTACTTC	CASSTLPTGGKETQYF
.	TRBV6-5	.	TRBJ2-1	TGTGCCAGCAGGCCGAGACTCGAATACAATGAGCAGTTCTTC	CASRPRLEYNEQFF
.	TRBV6-5	.	TRBJ1-5	TGTGCCAGCAGTTACTCAAGAGCGGAAGTACAGCCCCAGCATTTT	CASSYSRAEVQPQHF
once	TRBV19	TRBD1	TRBJ1-1	TGTGCCAGTAGTTCCGCCGGGACAGGGGGAGGTGAAGCTTTCTTT	CASSSAGTGGGEAFF